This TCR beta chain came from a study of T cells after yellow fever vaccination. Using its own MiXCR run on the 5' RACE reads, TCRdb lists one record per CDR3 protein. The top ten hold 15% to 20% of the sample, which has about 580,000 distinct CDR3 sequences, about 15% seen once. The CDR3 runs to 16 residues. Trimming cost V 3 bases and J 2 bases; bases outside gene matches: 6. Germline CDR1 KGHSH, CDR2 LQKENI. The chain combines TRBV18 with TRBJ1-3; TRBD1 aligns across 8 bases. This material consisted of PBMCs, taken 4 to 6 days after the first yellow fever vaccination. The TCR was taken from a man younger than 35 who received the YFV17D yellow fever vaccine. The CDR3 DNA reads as TGTGCCAGCTCACCGGCGACAGGGGAACCTGGAAACACCATATATTTT. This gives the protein CASSPATGEPGNTIYF.